Presented here are 8 T cell receptor beta chains from one specimen sequenced in a study of T cell changes during pregnancy in multiple sclerosis. Produced via immunoSEQ multiplex PCR; TCRdb's table is partial and in-frame only. The repertoire holds about 75,000 clones, with around 89% as singletons. The specimen was peripheral blood, collected in the first trimester of pregnancy. The source of these receptors is a female donor in good health, enrolled as a control in a pregnancy study.

The chain couples TRBV7-2 to TRBJ2-5; TRBD2 agrees at 10 bases. CDR3 length equals 15 residues. The germline CDR1 and CDR2 sequences are SGHTA and FQGNSA. V shed 0 bases, J shed 4 bases, and the junction held 2 bases outside the gene matches. CDR3 in amino acids: CASSLALAGAETQYF. Written as DNA, the CDR3 is TGTGCCAGCAGCTTAGCCCTAGCGGGAGCAGAGACCCAGTACTTC.

V gene TRBV7-9 combines with J gene TRBJ2-4; D remains unclear. Between the trimmed V and J ends, which lost 6 bases and 0 bases, there was a span of 12 bases. The CDR3 totals 15 residues. CDR1 and CDR2 from the germline V gene are SEHNR and FQNEAQ (reference sequence). In DNA, the CDR3 is TGTGCCAGCAGTCATCAAGGAGAAGCCAAAAACATTCAGTACTTC. Its protein product is CASSHQGEAKNIQYF.

The V and J genes are TRBV5-1 and TRBJ2-2, with D possibly matching TRBD2 (6 bases). Trimming removed 0 bases from V and 6 bases from J, with 12 bases in between. This CDR3 is 15 amino acids long. CDR1 and CDR2 (germline): SGHRS, YFSETQ. The CDR3 nucleotides are TGCGCCAGCAGCTTGGAGGTTTCGGGAGCCGGGGAGCTGTTTTTT. Translation gives CASSLEVSGAGELFF.

This clone was detected once. This chain joins TRBV11-2 and TRBJ2-3; D uncertain. The germline CDR1 and CDR2 sequences are SGHAT and FQNNGV. The CDR3 is made up of 14 amino acids. V lost 3 bases, J lost 2 bases, and 9 bases lay in between. CDR3 nucleotides: TGTGCCAGCAGCTTTGGGCAGGTCACAGATACGCAGTATTTT. This translates into CASSFGQVTDTQYF.

The gene calls are TRBV28 and TRBJ2-1; tentatively, D is TRBD2 (6 bases). Trimming took off 6 bases at V and 9 bases at J, with 24 bases between the two ends. The germline V gene has CDR1 MDHEN and CDR2 SYDVKM. The CDR3 totals 16 residues. DNA of the CDR3: TGTGCCAGCAGCCGGCGGGACTTCCTCGGATCCGGTGAGCAGTTCTTC. Encoded protein: CASSRRDFLGSGEQFF.

V and J are TRBV19 and TRBJ1-3; tentatively, D is TRBD1 (6 bases). The CDR3 has 15 residues. Germline CDR1 reads LNHDA; CDR2 reads SQIVND (reference sequence). Trimming cost V 4 bases and J 0 bases, with 10 bases left between them. The chain's CDR3 is CASSTTGSSGNTIYF. As DNA, the CDR3 is TGTGCCAGTAGTACAACAGGGTCCTCTGGAAACACCATATATTTT.

This chain joins TRBV29-1 and TRBJ1-1; D is perhaps TRBD1 (5 bases). V was trimmed by 4 bases and J by 0 bases, leaving 9 bases between them. Germline V gene sequence: CDR1 SQVTM, CDR2 ANQGSEA. CDR3 length: 13 amino acids. Here the CDR3 reads CSVGAGLNTEAFF. The CDR3 coding sequence is TGCAGCGTTGGCGCAGGGTTGAACACTGAAGCTTTCTTT.

The chain has TRBV10-3 and TRBJ2-1; 9 bases are shared with TRBD2. The CDR3 is 12 amino acids. V lost 3 bases to trimming and J lost 9 bases; unmatched junction nucleotides: 0. CDR1 is ENHRY, CDR2 SYGVKD, per germline. The CDR3 region is CAISEAGGEQFF. CDR3 in DNA: TGTGCCATCAGTGAAGCGGGAGGTGAGCAGTTCTTC.